Listed below are T cell receptor beta chains from one sample, sequenced in a study of tumor-infiltrating lymphocytes in oesophageal squamous cell carcinoma. A single record per CDR3 protein comes from TCRdb applying MiXCR to the PCR reads. This table has under 20,000 distinct CDR3 sequences, less than 45% appearing once. Input material: normal esophageal tissue next to the tumor. These receptors came from a male donor with esophageal squamous cell carcinoma. CDR3s include the opening cysteine and the closing phenylalanine or tryptophan. The D gene is left open where the match is weak. Not all rows give a size; the values are once, few, many and, for expanded clones, a class.

v_gene	len	j_gene	abundance	d_gene	CDR3aa	CDR3nt
TRBV6-2/TRBV6-3	14	TRBJ2-1	few	NA	CASSWRVAYNEQFF	TGTGCCAGCAGCTGGCGAGTGGCGTACAATGAGCAGTTCTTC
TRBV11-2	14	TRBJ2-1	many	NA	CASSSGTYNNEQFF	TGTGCCAGCAGCTCAGGGACTTATAACAATGAGCAGTTCTTC
TRBV5-4	14	TRBJ2-2	many	NA	CASSAGAGTGELFF	TGTGCCAGCAGCGCCGGGGCGGGAACCGGGGAGCTGTTTTTT
TRBV7-2	15	TRBJ2-5	few	NA	CASSLNPGAQETQYF	TGTGCCAGCAGCCTAAACCCCGGGGCACAAGAGACCCAGTACTTC
TRBV5-1	14	TRBJ2-5	few	NA	CASSLTGFQETQYF	TGCGCCAGCAGCTTGACGGGGTTCCAAGAGACCCAGTACTTC
TRBV5-1	15	TRBJ2-7	NA	TRBD1	CASSIGTGATYEQYF	TGCGCCAGCAGCATAGGGACAGGGGCAACCTACGAGCAGTACTTC
TRBV20-1	15	TRBJ2-7	NA	TRBD2	CSARDGGRSGYEQYF	TGCAGTGCTAGAGACGGCGGGAGGTCCGGGTACGAGCAGTACTTC
TRBV6-1	16	TRBJ2-6	few	NA	CASSEVGLSGANVLTF	TGTGCCAGCAGTGAAGTGGGCCTCTCTGGGGCCAACGTCCTGACTTTC
TRBV6-5	17	TRBJ1-5	NA	TRBD1	CASSYSRGTGLNQPQHF	TGTGCCAGCAGTTACTCGAGGGGGACAGGGCTTAATCAGCCCCAGCATTTT
TRBV5-6	16	TRBJ1-3	many	NA	CASSPKGVGSGNTIYF	TGTGCCAGCAGCCCCAAGGGGGTAGGGTCTGGAAACACCATATATTTT
TRBV6-6	16	TRBJ1-5	NA	NA	CASSYLGPNSNQPQHF	TGTGCCAGCAGTTACCTGGGACCGAATAGCAATCAGCCCCAGCATTTT
TRBV7-6	15	TRBJ2-7	few	NA	CASSPTRDKVDEQYF	TGTGCCAGCAGCCCCACCAGGGACAAGGTCGACGAGCAGTACTTC
TRBV6-2/TRBV6-3	13	TRBJ2-1	many	NA	CASSYRGNQRQFF	TGTGCCAGCAGTTACCGAGGGAACCAACGACAGTTCTTC
TRBV11-2	13	TRBJ1-1	many	NA	CASSRRSNTEAFF	TGTGCCAGCAGTCGACGGAGTAACACTGAAGCTTTCTTT
TRBV28	16	TRBJ2-2	medium-sized	NA	CASRILDSANTGELFF	TGTGCCAGCAGAATCCTAGACAGCGCGAACACCGGGGAGCTGTTTTTT
TRBV7-2	15	TRBJ2-1	medium-sized	NA	CASSFRGSSYNEQFF	TGTGCCAGCAGCTTCCGCGGGTCCTCCTACAATGAGCAGTTCTTC
TRBV28	12	TRBJ1-3	NA	NA	CASRETGNTIYF	TGTGCCAGCAGAGAGACTGGAAACACCATATATTTT
TRBV6-1	17	TRBJ2-1	NA	TRBD2	CASRSGVAGGQVNEQFF	TGTGCCAGCAGGTCGGGAGTAGCGGGGGGGCAGGTCAATGAGCAGTTCTTC
TRBV6-2/TRBV6-3	16	TRBJ1-1	NA	NA	CASEEGMGTLNTEAFF	TGTGCCAGCGAGGAAGGGATGGGGACCCTGAACACTGAAGCTTTCTTT
TRBV7-3	15	TRBJ2-1	NA	TRBD2	CASSETSGGFNEQFF	TGTGCCAGCAGCGAGACTAGCGGGGGTTTCAATGAGCAGTTCTTC
TRBV14	12	TRBJ2-1	NA	NA	CASSPYYNEQFF	TGTGCCAGCAGCCCGTACTACAATGAGCAGTTCTTC
TRBV5-1	14	TRBJ2-1	many	TRBD1	CASSLGQGLWEQFF	TGCGCCAGCAGCTTGGGACAGGGGCTTTGGGAGCAGTTCTTC
TRBV28	16	TRBJ2-7	NA	TRBD2	CASSSRGLAGVYEQYF	TGTGCCAGCAGTTCGCGGGGACTAGCGGGAGTCTACGAGCAGTACTTC
TRBV7-2	14	TRBJ2-5	few	NA	CASSHRTISETQYF	TGTGCCAGCAGCCATAGGACCATTTCAGAGACCCAGTACTTC
TRBV6-1	11	TRBJ1-1	NA	NA	CASRKNTEAFF	TGTGCCAGCAGGAAGAACACTGAAGCTTTCTTT
TRBV12-3/TRBV12-4	12	TRBJ2-7	medium-sized	NA	CASSLSVYEQYF	TGTGCCAGCAGTTTAAGTGTCTACGAGCAGTACTTC
TRBV24-1	14	TRBJ2-1	NA	NA	CATSDYRSGTLQFF	TGTGCCACCAGTGACTACCGCTCCGGGACTTTGCAGTTCTTC
TRBV7-8	14	TRBJ1-1	medium-sized	NA	CASSLVAGNTEAFF	TGTGCCAGCAGCTTAGTAGCAGGGAACACTGAAGCTTTCTTT
TRBV5-4	16	TRBJ2-2	NA	TRBD2	CASNKGLAENTGELFF	TGTGCCAGCAACAAGGGACTAGCGGAAAACACCGGGGAGCTGTTTTTT
TRBV7-9	16	TRBJ2-3	NA	TRBD2	CASSLAGTRERDTQYF	TGTGCCAGCAGCTTAGCTGGGACTAGAGAGCGGGATACGCAGTATTTT
TRBV7-9	12	TRBJ2-1	many	NA	CAGDHSYNEQFF	TGTGCCGGGGACCACTCCTACAATGAGCAGTTCTTC
TRBV5-6	15	TRBJ2-1	NA	NA	CASSLVGTGYNEQFF	TGTGCCAGCAGCTTGGTGGGGACGGGTTACAATGAGCAGTTCTTC
TRBV5-1	14	TRBJ1-2	NA	NA	CASSLDRENYGYTF	TGCGCCAGCAGCTTGGACAGGGAGAACTATGGCTACACCTTC
TRBV20-1	17	TRBJ2-1	NA	TRBD2	CSVPDQLAGVSYNEQFF	TGCAGTGTCCCGGACCAACTAGCGGGGGTTTCCTACAATGAGCAGTTCTTC
TRBV12-3/TRBV12-4	15	TRBJ2-7	many	NA	CASSLWGTLAYEQYF	TGTGCCAGCAGTTTATGGGGGACACTTGCCTACGAGCAGTACTTC
TRBV7-6	14	TRBJ2-7	few	TRBD1	CASSLTQGENEQYF	TGTGCCAGCAGCTTAACCCAGGGGGAAAATGAGCAGTACTTC
TRBV4-2	15	TRBJ1-4	many	NA	CASSQKEDTNEKLFF	TGTGCCAGCAGCCAAAAGGAAGACACTAATGAAAAACTGTTTTTT
TRBV7-9	15	TRBJ1-1	NA	TRBD1	CASSVDRGRNTEAFF	TGTGCCAGCAGCGTAGACAGGGGCAGAAACACTGAAGCTTTCTTT
TRBV6-1	14	TRBJ2-4	medium-sized	NA	CASSEDLGGDIQYF	TGTGCCAGCAGTGAAGATCTAGGTGGTGACATTCAGTACTTC
TRBV24-1	19	TRBJ2-7	NA	NA	CATSDFQEALTRRTYEQYF	TGTGCCACCAGTGATTTTCAGGAGGCCCTCACTAGGAGGACCTACGAGCAGTACTTC
TRBV4-1	16	TRBJ2-4	NA	TRBD1	CASSQSSGTGLNIQYF	TGCGCCAGCAGCCAATCTTCCGGGACAGGGCTAAACATTCAGTACTTC
TRBV11-3	15	TRBJ2-1	NA	TRBD2	CASSLGTSALGEQFF	TGTGCCAGCAGCTTAGGGACTAGCGCTCTAGGAGAGCAGTTCTTC
TRBV7-7	13	TRBJ2-5	few	NA	CASSTRTEETQYF	TGTGCTAGCAGCACCCGAACAGAAGAGACCCAGTACTTC
TRBV7-6	12	TRBJ2-4	NA	NA	CASSLAHVTQYF	TGTGCCAGCAGCTTAGCGCATGTCACCCAGTACTTC
TRBV20-1	13	TRBJ2-5	few	TRBD1	CSASPGGLETQYF	TGCAGTGCTAGCCCAGGGGGCCTGGAGACCCAGTACTTC